This T cell receptor (beta chain) originates from a study of T cell responses to AZD1222 COVID-19 vaccine. Sequencing used immunoSEQ multiplex PCR; TCRdb keeps in-frame clones, though not all of them. The sample lists about 35,000 clones, about 88% occurring once. Germline V gene data show CDR1 as SGHRS and CDR2 as YFSETQ. This CDR3 comprises 14 residues. Trimming removed 2 bases from V and 8 bases from J; junction bases left unmatched: 3. This material consisted of peripheral blood, taken on day 0 of AZD1222 vaccination. The J gene is TRBJ2-1, the V gene TRBV5-1; 11 bases are a match to TRBD2. This sequence was found in an adult in good health. CDR3 sequence reads: CASSFTSGSDEQFF. The CDR3 nucleotides are TGCGCCAGCAGCTTTACTAGCGGGAGTGATGAGCAGTTCTTC.